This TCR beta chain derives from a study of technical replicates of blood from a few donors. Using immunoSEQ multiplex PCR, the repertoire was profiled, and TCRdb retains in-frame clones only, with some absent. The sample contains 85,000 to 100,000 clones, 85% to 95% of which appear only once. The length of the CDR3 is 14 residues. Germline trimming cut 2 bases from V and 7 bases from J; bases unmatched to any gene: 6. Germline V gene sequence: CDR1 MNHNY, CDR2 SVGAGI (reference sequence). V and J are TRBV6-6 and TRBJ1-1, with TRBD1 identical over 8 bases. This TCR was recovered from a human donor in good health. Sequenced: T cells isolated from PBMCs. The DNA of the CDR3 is TGTGCCAGCAGTTACAGTTCAGGGGGCGGTGAAGCTTTCTTT. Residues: CASSYSSGGGEAFF.